Each of the 5 T cell receptor delta chains below was sequenced from the same sample in a study of γδ T cells in repeated Plasmodium falciparum infection. TCRdb re-called the multiplex PCR reads through CATT. The sample carries under 65,000 delta-chain clones, around 1.8% recorded once. Flow sorting of PBMC yielded separate Vgamma9/Vdelta2+ and Vdelta2-negative gammadelta T cell populations for bulk repertoire analysis. The specimen was gamma-delta T cells from blood. These receptors were obtained from a pool of human donors (malaria-infected and uninfected, not separated).

This clone occurred a few times. With only one base between it and a far larger clone, this is likely a read error. Distinct nucleotide sequences in the sample also encode this CDR3. The chain combines TRDV1 with TRDJ1; tentative D call: TRDD3 (6 bases). Germline-derived CDR1 and CDR2 are TSWWSYY and QGS. V was clipped by 5 bases and J by 0 bases, with 40 bases between them. This CDR3 contains 24 residues. The CDR3 loop reads CALGTLRRGAIPVSVLGDTDKLIF. Written as DNA, the CDR3 is TGTGCTCTTGGGACCCTCCGGAGGGGGGCAATTCCTGTTTCTGTACTGGGCGACACCGATAAACTCATCTTT.

This clone was seen many times. TCRdb's entry gives the protein of a much larger clone, which mismatches this DNA's translation at residue 10, likely from a read error; the protein reported here is translated from the DNA. The chain couples TRDV2 to TRDJ1; D gene uncertain. TCRdb is silent on the J gene; assignment here came from matching the DNA to germline. Germline CDR1 and CDR2: GEAIGNYY and EKD. The CDR3 consists of 14 residues. The CDR3 DNA follows: TGTGCCTGTGACTCCTTACTTAACACCAATAAACTCATCTTT. Its translation: CACDSLLNTNKLIF.

Details on this clone: This DNA's translation differs at residue 3 from TCRdb's protein, which comes from a much larger clone; a read error is likely, and the protein shown is translated from the DNA. The genes are TRDV1 and TRDJ1; the match to TRDD3 covers 10 bases. Germline-derived CDR1 and CDR2 are TSWWSYY and QGS. CDR3 length: 20 residues. This CDR3 reads CAPGNPSSYPGGYGADKLIF. As DNA, the CDR3 is TGTGCTCCTGGGAACCCCTCTTCCTACCCCGGGGGATACGGGGCCGATAAACTCATCTTT.

This clone has at least ten counts. This likely came from a read error, as a far larger clone is one base away. Within the sample, other DNA sequences also encode this same CDR3. The chain links TRDV2 to TRDJ1; no definite D call. Deletions cut 2 bases from V and 4 bases from J, with 10 bases between. This CDR3 region has 13 residues. Germline CDR1 is GEAIGNYY and CDR2 is EKD. CDR3 nucleotides: TGTGCCTGTGACAGTGTAGGGGTCGATAAACTCATCTTT. Residues: CACDSVGVDKLIF.

The table lists this clone with a few counts. The TCRdb protein comes from a much larger clone and disagrees with this DNA's translation at residue 14, likely due to a read error; the protein given here is derived from the DNA. The chain carries TRDV1 and TRDJ1; tentatively, D is TRDD3 (5 bases). CDR3 size: 17 residues. Germline V gene sequence: CDR1 TSWWSYY, CDR2 QGS. The DNA of the CDR3 is TGTGCTCTTAGGGAACTCAGGCCCGGCGGGGGCCACTTTAGACTCATCTTT. This translates into CALRELRPGGGHFRLIF.